What follows are 17 T cell receptor beta chains derived from one specimen sequenced in a study of shared clonotypes between healthy human individuals. Generated by immunoSEQ multiplex PCR, the TCRdb table keeps only in-frame clones and is missing some. The sample holds about 1,500,000 clones, around 97% seen once. The sample taken for sequencing was naive CD4+ T cells sorted from blood. Described subset: CD45RA+ positively selected. All receptors come from a man aged 25-45 years in good health.

The chain couples TRBV5-1 to TRBJ1-1; the match to TRBD1 covers 8 bases. CDR3 length: 14 amino acids. V lost 4 bases to trimming and J lost 4 bases; unmatched junction nucleotides: 6. The germline CDR1 and CDR2 sequences are SGHRS and YFSETQ. The CDR3 DNA reads as TGCGCCAGCAGCAGCCAGGGGGCGAGCACTGAAGCTTTCTTT. Translated: CASSSQGASTEAFF.

The rearrangement uses TRBV15 and TRBJ1-5; D is undetermined. There are 18 residues in the CDR3. The V gene's germline CDR1 is LNHNV and CDR2 YYDKDF (reference sequence). V lost 1 base and J lost 6, with 22 bases in between. This CDR3 is CATSRAVGAGLQRQPQHF. The CDR3 nucleotides read TGTGCCACCAGCAGAGCGGTTGGTGCCGGGCTGCAGCGTCAGCCCCAGCATTTT.

The V call is TRBV7-8, the J call TRBJ2-5; D ambiguous. Trimming cost V 5 bases and J 1 base, with 8 bases left between them. CDR3 length equals 13 residues. CDR1 SGHVS and CDR2 FQNEAQ come from the germline V gene. The CDR3 DNA reads as TGTGCCAGCAGCCCTAGGATCCAAGAGACCCAGTACTTC. It translates to CASSPRIQETQYF.

V and J are TRBV5-6 and TRBJ1-5, with D possibly matching TRBD1 (5 bases). The CDR3 covers 14 residues. The germline gives CDR1 SGHDT, CDR2 YYEEEE. V was cut by 0 bases and J by 7 bases, with 11 bases left in between. Here the CDR3 reads CASSLAWGEQPQHF. The CDR3 coding sequence is TGTGCCAGCAGCTTGGCCTGGGGGGAACAGCCCCAGCATTTT.

The V call is TRBV10-3, the J call TRBJ2-1; TRBD2 is a possible D gene (6 bases). This CDR3 comprises 17 residues. V lost 4 bases and J 5 bases, leaving 21 bases between the germline ends. Germline lookup yields CDR1 ENHRY and CDR2 SYGVKD. The CDR3 nucleotides read TGTGCCATCAGTGTCTCTCCGACTAGACTCTCAGACAATGAGCAGTTCTTC. It yields the protein CAISVSPTRLSDNEQFF.

This clone was recorded only once. This chain uses TRBV27 with TRBJ2-1; D unclear. V shed 3 bases and J shed 3 bases, with 9 bases lying between them. Per germline, CDR1 MNHEY and CDR2 SMNVEV (reference sequence). CDR3 length: 14 amino acids. The CDR3 nucleotides read TGTGCCAGCAGTTTGCCCCCAAACTACAATGAGCAGTTCTTC. This codes for CASSLPPNYNEQFF.

J is TRBJ1-1 and V is TRBV10-2; no reliable D call. With 9 bases removed from V and 0 bases from J, the gap between germline ends came to 11 bases. Germline V gives CDR1 WSHSY, CDR2 SAAADI. This CDR3 has 13 amino acids. As DNA, the CDR3 is TGCGCCAGTGGCATAGGGATGAACACTGAAGCTTTCTTT. The encoded protein is CASGIGMNTEAFF.

This chain connects TRBV5-1 to TRBJ2-5; D possibly corresponds to TRBD2 (6 bases). This CDR3 comprises 16 residues. V was clipped by 0 bases and J by 1 base, with 13 bases between them. Germline V gene lookup returns CDR1 SGHRS and CDR2 YFSETQ. The CDR3 loop is CASSLGGGLGQETQYF. CDR3 sequence (DNA): TGCGCCAGCAGCTTGGGGGGAGGTCTAGGCCAAGAGACCCAGTACTTC.

The chain is built from TRBV2 and TRBJ2-2; TRBD2 might be the D (6 bases). The CDR3 contains 16 residues. The ends were cut back, 7 bases at V and 1 base at J, with 16 bases in the middle. Germline CDR1 reads SNHLY; CDR2 reads FYNNEI. The CDR3 DNA reads TGTGCCAGCAAGGGGAGTCGGGAGAAGAACACCGGGGAGCTGTTTTTT. Its protein is CASKGSREKNTGELFF.

This chain joins TRBV11-2 and TRBJ2-7; a weak D match, TRBD1 (6 bases). Germline-derived CDR1 and CDR2 are SGHAT and FQNNGV. This CDR3 region has 16 residues. The V gene lost 0 bases and the J gene lost 2 bases, with 14 bases spanning the gap. The CDR3 reads CASSLEVRGVAYEQYF. CDR3 coding DNA: TGTGCCAGCAGCTTAGAAGTCAGGGGAGTTGCCTACGAGCAGTACTTC.

The chain combines TRBV2 with TRBJ2-7; TRBD2 matches 13 bases. The CDR3 has 17 residues. Trimming took 9 bases from V and 2 from J; bases not matched to a gene: 13. Germline V lookup: CDR1 SNHLY, CDR2 FYNNEI. The CDR3 region is CASLWTSGRIETYEQYF. The CDR3, as DNA: TGTGCCAGTCTATGGACTAGCGGGAGAATCGAAACCTACGAGCAGTACTTC.

This chain connects TRBV27 to TRBJ2-7, with a tentative D call TRBD2 (6 bases). This CDR3 comprises 14 residues. V gave up 6 bases and J gave up 1 base, with 13 bases separating them. CDR1 is MNHEY, CDR2 SMNVEV, per germline (reference sequence). CDR3 bases: TGTGCCAGCAGCTCAATCCGGGGGTCCTACGAGCAGTACTTC. It translates to CASSSIRGSYEQYF.

The gene calls are TRBV4-2 and TRBJ1-5; 8 bases match TRBD1. The CDR3 has 15 residues. With 4 bases clipped from V and 2 bases from J, the junction kept 4 bases outside the gene matches. Germline V gene lookup returns CDR1 LGHNA and CDR2 YNFKEQ. The CDR3 is CASSPQQGGNQPQHF. The CDR3 bases are TGTGCCAGCAGCCCCCAACAGGGGGGCAATCAGCCCCAGCATTTT.

This sequence joins TRBV9 and TRBJ2-3; 9 bases map to TRBD1. This CDR3 region has 15 residues. From germline, CDR1 is SGDLS and CDR2 YYNGEE. J was trimmed by 5 bases and V by 4 bases; bases with no gene match: 8. The DNA of the CDR3 is TGTGCCAGCAGCTTACAGGGGGCGCTTGGAGATACGCAGTATTTT. It translates to CASSLQGALGDTQYF.

The chain recombines TRBV6-5 with TRBJ1-1; the D is unclear. The germline CDR1 and CDR2 sequences are MNHEY and SVGAGI. The CDR3 length is 13 residues. V gave up 6 bases and J gave up 1 base, with 9 bases separating them. CDR3 in amino acids: CASRPAENTEAFF. The DNA for the CDR3 is TGTGCCAGCAGACCAGCAGAGAACACTGAAGCTTTCTTT.

This clone came up once. The chain links TRBV7-9 to TRBJ2-1, with 9 bases fitting TRBD2. The CDR3 runs to 16 residues. Germline CDR1 reads SEHNR; CDR2 reads FQNEAQ (reference sequence). The J segment lost 5 bases and the V segment lost 3 bases, leaving 8 bases of the junction unmatched. Written as DNA, the CDR3 is TGTGCCAGCAGCTTCCAGTGGGCTAGCGGGGACAATGAGCAGTTCTTC. Translating gives CASSFQWASGDNEQFF.

In this sample, this clone turned up once. The chain links TRBV11-2 to TRBJ1-3, with D unresolved. Per germline, CDR1 SGHAT and CDR2 FQNNGV. CDR3 size: 15 residues. The germline V and J ends were trimmed by 1 base and 5 bases, with 12 bases remaining between them. The CDR3 region has the DNA TGTGCCAGCAGCTTAGTTAAAGGGATTAGAAACACCATATATTTT. Protein sequence: CASSLVKGIRNTIYF.